The 11 T cell receptor beta chains listed next were all sequenced from one sample in a study of radiotherapy plus CTLA-4 blockade in lung cancer. Here immunoSEQ multiplex PCR was the method, and the copy in TCRdb shows in-frame clones only, minus some. The sample includes some 87,000 clones, over 75% of them seen just once. The specimen was peripheral blood, collected from a patient treated with radiotherapy plus ipilimumab. These receptors were collected from a human donor with non-small cell lung cancer that progressed on radiotherapy plus ipilimumab.

The rearrangement joins TRBV27 to TRBJ2-7; weak D call: TRBD1 (6 bases). CDR3 size: 14 residues. V was trimmed by 5 bases and J by 1 base, leaving 12 bases between them. Germline loops: CDR1 MNHEY, CDR2 SMNVEV (reference sequence). The CDR3 here is CASSTGTLSYEQYF. CDR3 sequence (DNA): TGTGCCAGCAGTACCGGGACATTATCCTACGAGCAGTACTTC.

The rearrangement uses TRBV6-1 and TRBJ1-6, with D uncertain. V was clipped by 6 bases and J by 8 bases, with 14 bases between them. This CDR3 is 14 amino acids long. In germline, CDR1 is MNHNS, CDR2 SASEGT. CDR3 nucleotides: TGTGCCAGCAGCGAGACCTTCGCCGATTCACCCCTCCACTTT. This sequence encodes CASSETFADSPLHF.

V usage is TRBV7-3 and J usage is TRBJ2-1; D unclear. V was pared by 4 bases and J by 7 bases, with 11 bases between. The length of the CDR3 is 13 residues. Germline V gene data show CDR1 as SGHTA and CDR2 as FQGTGA. The CDR3 protein is CASSSSKGNEQFF. The CDR3 coding sequence is TGTGCCAGCAGCTCCTCGAAAGGGAATGAGCAGTTCTTC.

The chain recombines TRBV5-1 with TRBJ2-1; a weak D match, TRBD2 (5 bases). V lost 4 bases to trimming and J lost 6 bases, with 20 bases between them. CDR1 is SGHRS and CDR2 is YFSETQ in the germline V gene. The CDR3 is made up of 16 amino acids. CDR3 coding DNA: TGCGCCAGCAGCCCCGGTCTCGGCGGACTTAGCAATGAGCAGTTCTTC. This encodes CASSPGLGGLSNEQFF.

This clone turned up a few times. The genes are TRBV14 and TRBJ1-6; D gene unclear. The CDR3 length is 14 residues. The V end was cut by 3 bases, the J end by 7 bases, with 10 bases between. From germline, CDR1 is SGHDN and CDR2 FVKESK. This CDR3 reads CASSHPQPNSPLHF. The CDR3 bases are TGTGCCAGCAGCCATCCCCAGCCGAATTCACCCCTCCACTTT.

This clone was counted a single time. The chain uses TRBV5-1 and TRBJ1-1; tentative D call: TRBD1 (6 bases). Germline loops: CDR1 SGHRS, CDR2 YFSETQ. The CDR3 totals 14 residues. Trimming pared 6 bases from V and 0 bases from J, leaving 12 bases between. The CDR3 loop is CASTKDSMNTEAFF. The CDR3 region has the DNA TGCGCCAGCACCAAGGACAGCATGAACACTGAAGCTTTCTTT. Full variable domain (rest looked up from reference TRBV5-1 and TRBJ1-1): KAGVTQTPRYLIKTRGQQVTLSCSPISGHRSVSWYQQTPGQGLQFLFEYFSETQRNKGNFPGRFSGRQFSNSRSEMNVSTLELGDSALYLCASTKDSMNTEAFFGQGTRLTVV.

This clone was detected only once. The chain links TRBV18 to TRBJ2-7, with 7 bases that match TRBD1. The J segment lost 0 bases and the V segment lost 3 bases, leaving 2 bases of the junction unmatched. There are 14 residues in the CDR3. Germline values: CDR1 KGHSH, CDR2 LQKENI. This CDR3 is CASSPRDSSYEQYF. CDR3 bases: TGTGCCAGCTCACCCCGGGACAGCTCCTACGAGCAGTACTTC.

This clone is a singleton in its sample. This rearrangement joins TRBV19 to TRBJ1-1; a weak D match, TRBD1 (6 bases). V lost 4 bases and J lost 9, with 15 bases in between. This CDR3 has 13 residues. Per the germline V gene, CDR1 is LNHDA and CDR2 is SQIVND (reference sequence). The CDR3 DNA reads as TGTGCCAGTAGTACTGTGGCAGGGGAAAAAGCTTTCTTT. The encoded protein is CASSTVAGEKAFF.

This chain connects TRBV5-1 to TRBJ1-1; 7 bases fit TRBD1. The CDR3 is made up of 14 amino acids. CDR1 and CDR2 (germline): SGHRS, YFSETQ. The V gene end was trimmed by 1 base and the J gene end by 3 bases; junction bases not matched to a gene: 3. The CDR3 coding sequence is TGCGCCAGCAGCTTGTCCAGGGGGGACACTGAAGCTTTCTTT. This sequence encodes CASSLSRGDTEAFF.

The chain carries TRBV7-2 and TRBJ1-1; the D gene is possibly TRBD1 (5 bases). This CDR3 region has 15 residues. The germline V and J ends were trimmed by 2 bases and 1 base, with 11 bases remaining between them. CDR1 is SGHTA and CDR2 is FQGNSA in the germline V gene. The CDR3 loop reads CASSLSWGQNTEAFF. In DNA form, the CDR3 reads TGTGCCAGCAGCTTAAGTTGGGGCCAGAACACTGAAGCTTTCTTT.

This chain joins TRBV5-4 and TRBJ1-6; a possible D gene is TRBD1 (6 bases). Germline values: CDR1 SGHNT, CDR2 YYREEE (reference sequence). The CDR3 spans 17 residues. The V gene lost 4 bases and the J gene lost 5 bases, with 19 bases spanning the gap. The CDR3 sequence is CASSRGTPTRDNSPLHF. Written as DNA, the CDR3 is TGTGCCAGCAGCCGGGGGACACCCACGAGAGATAATTCACCCCTCCACTTT.